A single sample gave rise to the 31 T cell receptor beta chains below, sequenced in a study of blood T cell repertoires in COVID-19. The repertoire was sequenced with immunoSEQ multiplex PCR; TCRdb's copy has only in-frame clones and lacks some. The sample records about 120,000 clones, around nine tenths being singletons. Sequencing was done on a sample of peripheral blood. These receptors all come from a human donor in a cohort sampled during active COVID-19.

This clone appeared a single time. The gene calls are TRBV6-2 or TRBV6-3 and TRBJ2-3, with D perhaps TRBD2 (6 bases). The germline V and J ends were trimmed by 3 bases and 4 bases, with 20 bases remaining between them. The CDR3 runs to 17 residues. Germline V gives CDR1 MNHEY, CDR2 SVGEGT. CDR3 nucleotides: TGTGCCAGCAGTTATCCCCCCGCGACTAGGCGCGCAGATACGCAGTATTTT. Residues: CASSYPPATRRADTQYF.

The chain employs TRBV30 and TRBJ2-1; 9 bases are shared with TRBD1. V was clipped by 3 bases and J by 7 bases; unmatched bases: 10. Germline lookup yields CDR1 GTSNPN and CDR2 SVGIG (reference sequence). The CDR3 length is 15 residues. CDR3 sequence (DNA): TGTGCCTGGAGAACCGGGGACAGGGCTAAGAATGAGCAGTTCTTC. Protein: CAWRTGDRAKNEQFF.

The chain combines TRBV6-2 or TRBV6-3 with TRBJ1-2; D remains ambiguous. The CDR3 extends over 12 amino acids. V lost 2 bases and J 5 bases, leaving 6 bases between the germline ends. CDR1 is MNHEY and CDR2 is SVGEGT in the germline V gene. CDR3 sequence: CASSYGSYGYTF. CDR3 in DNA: TGTGCCAGCAGTTACGGGAGTTATGGCTACACCTTC.

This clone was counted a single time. The CDR3 is CASSLFRAYEQYF. The CDR3 coding sequence is TGTGCCAGCAGCTTATTCAGGGCTTACGAGCAGTACTTC. The chain recombines TRBV11-2 with TRBJ2-7; possible D gene TRBD1, 5 bases. Trimming cost V 2 bases and J 4 bases, with 9 bases left between them. Germline assignment: CDR1 SGHAT and CDR2 FQNNGV. CDR3 length: 13 residues.

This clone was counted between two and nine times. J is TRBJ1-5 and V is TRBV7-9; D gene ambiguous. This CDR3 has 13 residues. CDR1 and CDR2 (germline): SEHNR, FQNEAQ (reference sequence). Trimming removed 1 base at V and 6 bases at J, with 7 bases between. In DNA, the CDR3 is TGTGCCAGCAGCTTAGACATCCGTCAGCCCCAGCATTTT. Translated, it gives CASSLDIRQPQHF.

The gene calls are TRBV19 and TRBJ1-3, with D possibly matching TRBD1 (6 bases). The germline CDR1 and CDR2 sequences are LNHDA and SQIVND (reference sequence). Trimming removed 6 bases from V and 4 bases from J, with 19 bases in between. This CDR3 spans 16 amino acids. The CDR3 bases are TGTGCCAGTAGCGGACAGAGGATTAATATCGGAAACACCATATATTTT. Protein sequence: CASSGQRINIGNTIYF.

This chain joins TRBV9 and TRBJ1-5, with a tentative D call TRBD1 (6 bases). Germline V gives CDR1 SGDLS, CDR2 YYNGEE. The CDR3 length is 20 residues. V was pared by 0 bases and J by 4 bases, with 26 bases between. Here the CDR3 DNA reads TGTGCCAGCAGCGTAGTGACAGGTATCCAACTGCTATGGCCGAATCAGCCCCAGCATTTT. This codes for CASSVVTGIQLLWPNQPQHF.

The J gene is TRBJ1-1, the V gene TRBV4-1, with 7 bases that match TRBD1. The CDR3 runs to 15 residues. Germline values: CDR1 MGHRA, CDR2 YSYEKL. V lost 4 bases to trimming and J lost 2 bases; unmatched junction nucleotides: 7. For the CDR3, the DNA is TGCGCCAGCAGCCCATCCTGGACAGGCAACACTGAAGCTTTCTTT. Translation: CASSPSWTGNTEAFF.

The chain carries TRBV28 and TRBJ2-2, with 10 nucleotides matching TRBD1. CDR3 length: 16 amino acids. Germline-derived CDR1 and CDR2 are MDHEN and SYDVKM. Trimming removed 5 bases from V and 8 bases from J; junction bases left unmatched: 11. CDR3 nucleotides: TGTGCCAGCAGTCCCCGGACAGGGGGGTTAGGGGGGGAGCTGTTTTTT. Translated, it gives CASSPRTGGLGGELFF.

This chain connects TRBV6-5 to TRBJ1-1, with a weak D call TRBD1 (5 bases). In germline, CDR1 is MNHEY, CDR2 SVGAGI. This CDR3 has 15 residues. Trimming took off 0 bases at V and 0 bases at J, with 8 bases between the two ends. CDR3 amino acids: CASSYSRQMNTEAFF. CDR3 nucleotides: TGTGCCAGCAGTTACTCGAGACAGATGAACACTGAAGCTTTCTTT.

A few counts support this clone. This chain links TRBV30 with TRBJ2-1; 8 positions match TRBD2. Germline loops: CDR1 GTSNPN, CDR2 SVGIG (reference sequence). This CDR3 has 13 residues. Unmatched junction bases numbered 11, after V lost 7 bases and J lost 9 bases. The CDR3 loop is CAYQREGQFEQFF. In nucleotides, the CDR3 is TGTGCCTATCAACGGGAGGGCCAGTTTGAGCAGTTCTTC.

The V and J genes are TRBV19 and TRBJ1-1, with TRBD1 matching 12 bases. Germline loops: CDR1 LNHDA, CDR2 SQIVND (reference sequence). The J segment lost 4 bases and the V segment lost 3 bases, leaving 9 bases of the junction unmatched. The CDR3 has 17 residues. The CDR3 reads CASSIGPGQGAGTEAFF. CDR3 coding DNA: TGTGCCAGTAGTATTGGACCGGGACAGGGGGCCGGCACTGAAGCTTTCTTT.

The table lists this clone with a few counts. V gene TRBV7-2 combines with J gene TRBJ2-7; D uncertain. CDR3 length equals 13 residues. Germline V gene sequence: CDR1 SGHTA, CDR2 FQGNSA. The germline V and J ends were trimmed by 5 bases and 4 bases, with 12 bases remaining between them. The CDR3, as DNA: TGTGCCAGCAGCCCGAGAGGTGGTTACGAGCAGTACTTC. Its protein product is CASSPRGGYEQYF.

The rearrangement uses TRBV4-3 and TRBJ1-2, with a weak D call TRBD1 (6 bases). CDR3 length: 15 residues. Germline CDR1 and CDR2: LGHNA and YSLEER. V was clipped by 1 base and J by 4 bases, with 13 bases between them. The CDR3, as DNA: TGCGCCAGCAGCCAAGCTTTAAAAGGGGGCTATGGCTACACCTTC. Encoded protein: CASSQALKGGYGYTF.

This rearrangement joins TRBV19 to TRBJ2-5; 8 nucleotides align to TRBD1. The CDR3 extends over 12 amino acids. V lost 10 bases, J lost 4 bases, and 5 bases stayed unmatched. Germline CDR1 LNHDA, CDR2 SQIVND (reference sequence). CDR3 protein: CANGQGGETQYF. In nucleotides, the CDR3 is TGTGCCAATGGACAGGGTGGAGAGACCCAGTACTTC.

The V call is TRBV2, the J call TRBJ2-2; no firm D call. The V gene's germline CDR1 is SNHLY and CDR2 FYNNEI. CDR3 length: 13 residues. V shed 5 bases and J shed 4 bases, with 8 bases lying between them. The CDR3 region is CASSTAGTGELFF. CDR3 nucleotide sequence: TGTGCCAGCAGTACAGCAGGCACCGGGGAGCTGTTTTTT.

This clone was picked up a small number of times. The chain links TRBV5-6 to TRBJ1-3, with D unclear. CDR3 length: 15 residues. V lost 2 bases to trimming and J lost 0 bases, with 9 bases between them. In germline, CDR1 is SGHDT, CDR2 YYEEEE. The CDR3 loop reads CASSFLGLSGNTIYF. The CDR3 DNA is TGTGCCAGCAGCTTTTTGGGCCTCTCTGGAAACACCATATATTTT.

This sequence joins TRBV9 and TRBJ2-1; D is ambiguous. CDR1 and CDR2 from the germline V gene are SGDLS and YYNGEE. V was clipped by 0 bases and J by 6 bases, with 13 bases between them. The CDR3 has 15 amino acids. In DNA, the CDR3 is TGTGCCAGCAGCGTAGGCCCGAGCGTGGCCAATGAGCAGTTCTTC. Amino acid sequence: CASSVGPSVANEQFF.

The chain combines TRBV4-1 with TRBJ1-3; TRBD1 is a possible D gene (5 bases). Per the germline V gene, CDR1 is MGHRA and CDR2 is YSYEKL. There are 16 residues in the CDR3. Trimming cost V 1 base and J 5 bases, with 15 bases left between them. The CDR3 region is CASSQVGRGSRNTIYF. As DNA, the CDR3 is TGCGCCAGCAGCCAAGTCGGGAGGGGTTCACGAAACACCATATATTTT.

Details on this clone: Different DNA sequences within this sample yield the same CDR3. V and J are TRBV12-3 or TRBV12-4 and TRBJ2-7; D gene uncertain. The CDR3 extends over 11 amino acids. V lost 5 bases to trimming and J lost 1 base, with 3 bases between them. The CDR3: CASSPSYEQYF. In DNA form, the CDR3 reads TGTGCCAGCAGTCCTTCCTACGAGCAGTACTTC.

CDR3 nucleotides: TGTGCCTGGAGGAGACTAGCGGGAGGGCCTTACGAGCAGTACTTC. It specifies CAWRRLAGGPYEQYF. The V call is TRBV30, the J call TRBJ2-7; 14 bases are a match to TRBD2. This CDR3 has 15 residues. Germline V gene data show CDR1 as GTSNPN and CDR2 as SVGIG (reference sequence). V shed 3 bases, J shed 4 bases, and the junction held 5 bases outside the gene matches.

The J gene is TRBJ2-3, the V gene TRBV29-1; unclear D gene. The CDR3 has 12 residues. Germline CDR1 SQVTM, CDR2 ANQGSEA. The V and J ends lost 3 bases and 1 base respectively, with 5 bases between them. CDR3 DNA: TGCAGCGTTGAGGCCCGCACAGATACGCAGTATTTT. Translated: CSVEARTDTQYF.

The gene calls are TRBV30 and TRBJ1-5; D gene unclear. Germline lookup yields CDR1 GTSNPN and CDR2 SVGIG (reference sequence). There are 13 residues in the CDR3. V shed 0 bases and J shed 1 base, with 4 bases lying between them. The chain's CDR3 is CAWSVQSNQPQHF. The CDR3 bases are TGTGCCTGGAGTGTACAAAGCAATCAGCCCCAGCATTTT.

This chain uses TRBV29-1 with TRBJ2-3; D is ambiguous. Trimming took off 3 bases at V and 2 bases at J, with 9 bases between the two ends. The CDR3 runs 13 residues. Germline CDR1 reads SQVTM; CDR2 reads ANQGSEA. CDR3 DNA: TGCAGCGTTGAGGGCAGATACACAGATACGCAGTATTTT. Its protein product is CSVEGRYTDTQYF.

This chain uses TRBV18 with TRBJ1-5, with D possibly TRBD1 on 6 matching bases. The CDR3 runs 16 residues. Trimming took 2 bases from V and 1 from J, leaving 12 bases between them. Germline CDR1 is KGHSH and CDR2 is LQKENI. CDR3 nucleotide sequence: TGTGCCAGCTCACCATCATCGGGGGGCAGCAATCAGCCCCAGCATTTT. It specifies CASSPSSGGSNQPQHF.

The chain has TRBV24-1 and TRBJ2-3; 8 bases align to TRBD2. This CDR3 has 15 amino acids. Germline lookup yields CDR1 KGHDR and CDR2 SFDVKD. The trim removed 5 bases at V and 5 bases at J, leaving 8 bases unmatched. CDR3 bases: TGTGCCACCAGTGTTGGAGCGGGAGCGGTAGATACGCAGTATTTT. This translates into CATSVGAGAVDTQYF.

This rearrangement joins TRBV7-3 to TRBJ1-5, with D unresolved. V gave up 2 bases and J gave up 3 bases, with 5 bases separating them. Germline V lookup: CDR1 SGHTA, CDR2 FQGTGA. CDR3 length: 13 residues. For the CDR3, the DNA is TGTGCCAGCAGCTTAGAAGCCAATCAGCCCCAGCATTTT. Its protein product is CASSLEANQPQHF. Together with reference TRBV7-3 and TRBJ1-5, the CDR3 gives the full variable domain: GAGVSQTPSNKVTEKGKYVELRCDPISGHTALYWYRQSLGQGPEFLIYFQGTGAADDSGLPNDRFFAVRPEGSVSTLKIQRTERGDSAVYLCASSLEANQPQHFGDGTRLSIL.

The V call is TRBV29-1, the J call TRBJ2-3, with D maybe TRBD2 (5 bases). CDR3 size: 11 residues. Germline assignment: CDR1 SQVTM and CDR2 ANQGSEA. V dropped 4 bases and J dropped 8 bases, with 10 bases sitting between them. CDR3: CSVGGDPTQYF. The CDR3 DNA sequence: TGCAGCGTTGGGGGAGACCCTACGCAGTATTTT.

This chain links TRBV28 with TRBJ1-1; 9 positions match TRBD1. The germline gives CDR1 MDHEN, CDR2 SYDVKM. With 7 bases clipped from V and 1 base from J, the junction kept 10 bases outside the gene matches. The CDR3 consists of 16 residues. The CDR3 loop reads CASTLLAGQGNTEAFF. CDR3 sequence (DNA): TGTGCCAGCACCCTTCTTGCGGGACAGGGGAACACTGAAGCTTTCTTT.

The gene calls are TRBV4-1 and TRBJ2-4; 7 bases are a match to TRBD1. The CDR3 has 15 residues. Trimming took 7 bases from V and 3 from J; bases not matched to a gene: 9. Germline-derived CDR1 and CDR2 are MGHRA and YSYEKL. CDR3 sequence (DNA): TGCGCCAGCAACCCTACTAGGGACAGCAAAAACATTCAGTACTTC. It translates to CASNPTRDSKNIQYF.

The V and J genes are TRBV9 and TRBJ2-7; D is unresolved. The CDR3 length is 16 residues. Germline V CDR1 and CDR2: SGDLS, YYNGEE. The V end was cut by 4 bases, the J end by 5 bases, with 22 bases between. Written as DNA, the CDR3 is TGTGCCAGCAGCCCAAGAGGTCCCCAAACCTCTCACGAGCAGTACTTC. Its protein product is CASSPRGPQTSHEQYF. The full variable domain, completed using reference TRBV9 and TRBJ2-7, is DSGVTQTPKHLITATGQRVTLRCSPRSGDLSVYWYQQSLDQGLQFLIQYYNGEERAKGNILERFSAQQFPDLHSELNLSSLELGDSALYFCASSPRGPQTSHEQYFGPGTRLTVT.